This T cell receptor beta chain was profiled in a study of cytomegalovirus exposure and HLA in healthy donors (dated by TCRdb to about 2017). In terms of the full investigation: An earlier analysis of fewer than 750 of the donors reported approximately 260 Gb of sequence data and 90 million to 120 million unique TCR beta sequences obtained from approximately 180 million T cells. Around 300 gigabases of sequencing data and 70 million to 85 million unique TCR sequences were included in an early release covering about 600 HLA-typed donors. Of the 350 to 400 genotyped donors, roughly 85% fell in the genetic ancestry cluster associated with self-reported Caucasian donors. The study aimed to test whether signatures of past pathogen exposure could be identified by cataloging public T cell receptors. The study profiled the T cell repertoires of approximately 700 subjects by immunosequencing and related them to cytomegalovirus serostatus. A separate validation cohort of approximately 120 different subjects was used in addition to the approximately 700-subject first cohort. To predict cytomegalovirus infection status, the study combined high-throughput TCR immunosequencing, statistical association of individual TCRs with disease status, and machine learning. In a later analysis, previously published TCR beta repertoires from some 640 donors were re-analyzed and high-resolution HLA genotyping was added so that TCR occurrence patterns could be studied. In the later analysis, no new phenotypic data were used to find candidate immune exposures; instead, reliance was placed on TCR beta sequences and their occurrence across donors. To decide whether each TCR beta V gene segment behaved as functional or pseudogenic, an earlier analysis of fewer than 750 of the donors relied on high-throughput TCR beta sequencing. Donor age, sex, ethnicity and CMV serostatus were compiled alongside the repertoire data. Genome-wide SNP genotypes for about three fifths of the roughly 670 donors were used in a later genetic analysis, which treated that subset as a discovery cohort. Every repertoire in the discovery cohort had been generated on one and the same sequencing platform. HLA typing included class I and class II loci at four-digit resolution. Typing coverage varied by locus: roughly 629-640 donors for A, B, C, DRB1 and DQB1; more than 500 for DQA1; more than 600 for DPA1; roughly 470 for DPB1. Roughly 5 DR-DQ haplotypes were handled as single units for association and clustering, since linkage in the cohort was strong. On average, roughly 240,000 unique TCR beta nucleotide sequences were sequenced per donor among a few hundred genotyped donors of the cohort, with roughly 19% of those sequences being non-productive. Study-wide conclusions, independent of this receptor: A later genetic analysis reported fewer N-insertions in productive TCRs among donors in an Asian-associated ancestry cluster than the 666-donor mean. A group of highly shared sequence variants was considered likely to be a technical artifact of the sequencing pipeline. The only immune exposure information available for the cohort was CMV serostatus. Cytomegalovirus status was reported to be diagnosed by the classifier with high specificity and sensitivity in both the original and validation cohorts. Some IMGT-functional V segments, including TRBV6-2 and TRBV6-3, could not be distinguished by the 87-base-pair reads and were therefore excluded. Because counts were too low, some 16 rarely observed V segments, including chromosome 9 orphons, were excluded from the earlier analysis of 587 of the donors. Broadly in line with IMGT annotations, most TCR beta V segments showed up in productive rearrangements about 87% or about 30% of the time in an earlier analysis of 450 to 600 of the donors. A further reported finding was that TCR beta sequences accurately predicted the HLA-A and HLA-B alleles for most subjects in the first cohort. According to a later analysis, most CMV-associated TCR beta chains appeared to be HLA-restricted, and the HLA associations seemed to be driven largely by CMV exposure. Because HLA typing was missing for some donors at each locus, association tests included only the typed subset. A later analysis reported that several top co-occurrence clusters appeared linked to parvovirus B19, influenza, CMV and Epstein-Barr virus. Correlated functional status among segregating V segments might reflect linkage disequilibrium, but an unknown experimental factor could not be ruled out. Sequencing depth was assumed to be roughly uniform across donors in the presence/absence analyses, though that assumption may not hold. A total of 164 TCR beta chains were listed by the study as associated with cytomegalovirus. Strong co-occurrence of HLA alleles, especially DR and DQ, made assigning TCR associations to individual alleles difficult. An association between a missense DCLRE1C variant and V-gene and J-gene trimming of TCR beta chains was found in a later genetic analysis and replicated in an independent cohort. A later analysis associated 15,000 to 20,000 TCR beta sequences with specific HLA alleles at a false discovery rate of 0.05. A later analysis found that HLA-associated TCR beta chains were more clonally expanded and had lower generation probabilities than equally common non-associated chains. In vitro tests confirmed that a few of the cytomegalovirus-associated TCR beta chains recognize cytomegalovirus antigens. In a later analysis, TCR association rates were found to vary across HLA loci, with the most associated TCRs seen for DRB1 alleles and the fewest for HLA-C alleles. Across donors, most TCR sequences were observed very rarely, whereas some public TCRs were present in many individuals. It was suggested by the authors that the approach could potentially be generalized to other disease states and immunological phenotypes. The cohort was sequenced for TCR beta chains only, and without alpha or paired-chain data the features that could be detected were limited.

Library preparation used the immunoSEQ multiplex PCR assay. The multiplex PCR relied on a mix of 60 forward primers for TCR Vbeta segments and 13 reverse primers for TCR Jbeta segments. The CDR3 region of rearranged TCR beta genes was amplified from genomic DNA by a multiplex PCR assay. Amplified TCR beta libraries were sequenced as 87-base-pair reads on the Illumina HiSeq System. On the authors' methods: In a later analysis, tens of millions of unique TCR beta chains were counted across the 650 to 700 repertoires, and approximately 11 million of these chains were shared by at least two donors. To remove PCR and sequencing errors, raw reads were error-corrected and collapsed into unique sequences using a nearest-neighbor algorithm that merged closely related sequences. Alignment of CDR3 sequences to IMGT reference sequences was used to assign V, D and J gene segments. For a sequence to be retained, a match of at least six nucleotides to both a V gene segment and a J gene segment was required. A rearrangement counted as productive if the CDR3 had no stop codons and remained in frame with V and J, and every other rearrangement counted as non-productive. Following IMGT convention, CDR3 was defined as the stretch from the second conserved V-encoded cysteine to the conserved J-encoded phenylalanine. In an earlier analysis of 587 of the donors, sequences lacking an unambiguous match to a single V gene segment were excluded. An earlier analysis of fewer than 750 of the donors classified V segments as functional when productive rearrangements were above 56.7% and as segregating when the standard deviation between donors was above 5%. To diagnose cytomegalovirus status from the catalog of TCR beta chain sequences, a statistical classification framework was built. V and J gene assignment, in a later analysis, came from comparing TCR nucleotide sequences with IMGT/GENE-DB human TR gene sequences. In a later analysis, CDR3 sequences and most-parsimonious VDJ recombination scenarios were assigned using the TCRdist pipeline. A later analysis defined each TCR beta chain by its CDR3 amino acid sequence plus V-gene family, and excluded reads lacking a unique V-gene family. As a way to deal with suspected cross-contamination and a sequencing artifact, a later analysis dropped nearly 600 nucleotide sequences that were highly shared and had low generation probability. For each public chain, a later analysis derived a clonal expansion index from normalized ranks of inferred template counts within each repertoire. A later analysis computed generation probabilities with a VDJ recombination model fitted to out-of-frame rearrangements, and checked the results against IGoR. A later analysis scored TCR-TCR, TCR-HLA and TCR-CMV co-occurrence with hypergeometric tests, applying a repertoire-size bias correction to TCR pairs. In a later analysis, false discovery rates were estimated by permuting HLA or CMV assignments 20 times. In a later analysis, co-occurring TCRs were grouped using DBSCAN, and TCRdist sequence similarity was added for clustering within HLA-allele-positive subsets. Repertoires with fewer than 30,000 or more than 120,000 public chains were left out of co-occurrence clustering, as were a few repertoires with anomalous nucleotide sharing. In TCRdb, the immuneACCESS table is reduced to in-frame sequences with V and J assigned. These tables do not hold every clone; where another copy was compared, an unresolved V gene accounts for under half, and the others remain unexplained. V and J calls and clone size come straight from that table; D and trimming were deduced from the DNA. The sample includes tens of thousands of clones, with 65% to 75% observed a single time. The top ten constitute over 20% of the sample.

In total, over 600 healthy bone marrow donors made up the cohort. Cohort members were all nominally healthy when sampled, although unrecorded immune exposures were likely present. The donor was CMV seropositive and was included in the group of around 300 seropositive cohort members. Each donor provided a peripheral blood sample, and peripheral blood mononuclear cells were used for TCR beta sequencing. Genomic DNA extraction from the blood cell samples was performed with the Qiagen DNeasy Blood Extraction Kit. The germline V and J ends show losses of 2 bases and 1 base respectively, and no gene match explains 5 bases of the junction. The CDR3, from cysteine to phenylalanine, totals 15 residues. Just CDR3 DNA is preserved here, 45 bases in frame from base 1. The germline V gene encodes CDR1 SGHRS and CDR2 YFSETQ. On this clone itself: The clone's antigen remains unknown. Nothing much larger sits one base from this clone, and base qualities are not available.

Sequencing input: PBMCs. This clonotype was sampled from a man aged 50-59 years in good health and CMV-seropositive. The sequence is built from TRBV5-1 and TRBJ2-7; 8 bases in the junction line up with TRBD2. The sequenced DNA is TGCGCCAGCAGCTTAGCGGGACTAGTTTCCTACGAGCAGTACTTC. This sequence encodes CASSLAGLVSYEQYF.